This entry concerns a single T cell receptor (beta chain). The antigen remains undetermined. TCRdb's table, derived via immunoSEQ multiplex PCR, lists solely in-frame clones and lacks some. In the table there are roughly 2.6 million clones, around 90% of which are singletons. Free of recent acute infections or vaccinations, the donors were healthy HIV-negative adults. CDR1 and CDR2 from the germline V gene are GTSNPN and SVGIG (reference sequence). Deletions cut 1 base from V and 4 bases from J, with 16 bases between. This CDR3 has 15 amino acids. The data are from a study of shared clonotypes between healthy human individuals. For the study at large: Each donor contributed plates that comprised three CD4 naive, three CD4 memory, two CD8 naive and one CD8 memory.

Study-wide findings and caveats: Rarefaction showed that sequencing of sorted subsets was incomplete (despite large depth).

This TCR derives from a man in his late teens or twenties in good health. The sequenced sample consisted of naive CD4+ T cells sorted from blood. The subset: CD45RA+ positively selected. V usage is TRBV30 and J usage is TRBJ1-2; unclear D gene. The CDR3 DNA reads TGTGCCTGGAGTGGCGACCGCCGGAGGCCCTATGGCTACACCTTC. Protein: CAWSGDRRRPYGYTF.